This TCR beta chain originates from a study of Ad26.COV2.S vaccination and SARS-CoV-2 variants. The data were produced by immunoSEQ multiplex PCR, yet TCRdb's version contains in-frame clones alone and is incomplete. The table lists roughly 180,000 clones, about 83% of them singletons. V shed 2 bases and J shed 3 bases, with 8 bases lying between them. The CDR3 is 13 residues long. Looked up from germline, CDR1 is MNHNY and CDR2 is SVGAGI (reference sequence). The source material was peripheral blood, sampled after recovery from COVID-19. This TCR came from a human donor who had recovered from COVID-19. The V and J genes are TRBV6-6 and TRBJ2-7, with D possibly being TRBD1 (5 bases). The CDR3 DNA follows: TGTGCCAGCAGTTACGACAGCCTCTACGAGCAGTACTTC. It encodes CASSYDSLYEQYF.